This T cell receptor beta chain stems from a study of T-cell reconstitution after alpha-beta-depleted transplantation in children. A TCRbeta library incorporating unique molecular identifiers was prepared. MiXCR, run by TCRdb on the PCR reads, gives a single entry per CDR3 protein. The table includes around 480,000 distinct CDR3 sequences, 32% detected once. CDR1 and CDR2 from the germline V gene are SEHNR and FQNEAQ (reference sequence). V was pared by 4 bases and J by 7 bases, with 20 bases between. CDR3 length: 15 residues. This clonotype was seen a few times. The TCR originated in a human donor who donated a stem cell graft to a child with aplastic anemia. The chain recombines TRBV7-9 with TRBJ2-7; D perhaps matches TRBD2 (6 bases). The sequences come from PBMCs from the stem cell graft donor, collected from the stem cell graft. CDR3: CASSSRLVGEIEQYF. The CDR3 DNA reads TGTGCCAGCAGCTCTCGACTAGTGGGGGAGATTGAGCAGTACTTC.